The following is a T cell receptor beta chain sequence with its context. TCRdb itself ran the RT-PCR reads through MiXCR, one entry per CDR3 protein. The sample holds around 2,600 distinct CDR3 sequences, less than 8% seen once. These data originate in a study of immune reconstitution after stem cell transplant in scleroderma. V was trimmed by 3 bases and J by 0 bases, leaving 11 bases between them. Germline lookup yields CDR1 KGHSH and CDR2 LQKENI. The CDR3 sequence is 15 residues long. This sample was obtained before or after autologous hematopoietic stem cell transplantation (not recorded which). The clonotype originates from a female donor with systemic sclerosis. J is TRBJ1-1 and V is TRBV18; D is possibly TRBD1 (5 bases). CDR3 bases: TGTGCCAGCTCACCCACGACAGCTCTGAACACTGAAGCTTTCTTT. It specifies CASSPTTALNTEAFF.